Each of the 17 T cell receptor beta chains below was sequenced from the same sample in a study of cytomegalovirus exposure and HLA in healthy donors. The assay was immunoSEQ multiplex PCR, and TCRdb's table has in-frame clones only and misses some. The sample yields about 360,000 clones, about nine tenths seen once. The sample consisted of PBMCs. The source is a woman between 18 and 30 years old in good health and CMV-seronegative.

This clone came up once. The genes are TRBV27 and TRBJ2-6; D may be TRBD2 (6 bases). From germline, CDR1 is MNHEY and CDR2 SMNVEV (reference sequence). With 4 bases removed from V and 2 bases from J, the gap between germline ends came to 9 bases. The CDR3 runs to 15 residues. The chain's CDR3 is CASSYGGAGANVLTF. The CDR3 bases are TGTGCCAGCAGTTACGGGGGAGCTGGGGCCAACGTCCTGACTTTC.

This chain links TRBV28 with TRBJ1-3; D is unresolved. The CDR3 contains 15 residues. Deletions cut 3 bases from V and 4 bases from J, with 13 bases between. Per the germline V gene, CDR1 is MDHEN and CDR2 is SYDVKM. The DNA for the CDR3 is TGTGCCAGCAGTTTGAGTGGTGGCAGGGGAAACACCATATATTTT. Protein product: CASSLSGGRGNTIYF. Together with reference TRBV28 and TRBJ1-3, the CDR3 gives the full variable domain: DVKVTQSSRYLVKRTGEKVFLECVQDMDHENMFWYRQDPGLGLRLIYFSYDVKMKEKGDIPEGYSVSREKKERFSLILESASTNQTSMYLCASSLSGGRGNTIYFGEGSWLTVV.

The rearrangement links TRBV5-3 to TRBJ2-7; no clear D. TRBV5-3 falls under the ORF class, with uncertain function. CDR3 length equals 10 residues. Trimming stripped 3 bases from V and 9 bases from J, with 7 bases between. The CDR3 sequence is CARSSSGQYF. The CDR3 coding sequence is TGTGCCAGAAGCTCGTCCGGGCAGTACTTC.

The rearrangement links TRBV23-1 to TRBJ1-5, with D possibly being TRBD1 (5 bases). TRBV23-1 is reported as an ORF; its role is uncertain. V lost 5 bases, J lost 3 bases, and 20 bases lay in between. The CDR3 consists of 17 residues. CDR3 sequence reads: CASSGLLGEGDNQPQHF. DNA for the CDR3: TGCGCCAGCAGTGGGTTACTGGGTGAAGGGGACAATCAGCCCCAGCATTTT.

The V call is TRBV29-1, the J call TRBJ1-1, with no clear D. V dropped 7 bases and J dropped 0 bases, with 12 bases sitting between them. Germline loops: CDR1 SQVTM, CDR2 ANQGSEA. The CDR3 has 13 residues. CDR3 DNA: TGCAGCGATGGCCCTCCCCTGAACACTGAAGCTTTCTTT. It encodes CSDGPPLNTEAFF.

The chain combines TRBV28 with TRBJ2-7; no reliable D call. The CDR3 has 17 residues. Germline V gene lookup returns CDR1 MDHEN and CDR2 SYDVKM. The CDR3 DNA follows: TGTGCTACCGCCAGCATCCTGGTACGGAACAGCAACTACGAGCAGTACTTC. Its protein is CATASILVRNSNYEQYF.

This clone showed up just a few times. The rearrangement uses TRBV29-1 and TRBJ1-5; D remains unclear. The germline V and J ends were trimmed by 8 bases and 5 bases, with 13 bases remaining between them. The CDR3 totals 12 residues. Germline values: CDR1 SQVTM, CDR2 ANQGSEA. This chain's CDR3 is CSLPSGYQPQHF. The CDR3 bases are TGCAGCCTCCCCTCGGGGTATCAGCCCCAGCATTTT.

The chain employs TRBV11-2 and TRBJ1-2; D call uncertain. CDR3 length equals 16 residues. Trimming pared 0 bases from V and 0 bases from J, leaving 11 bases between. Germline-derived CDR1 and CDR2 are SGHAT and FQNNGV. In DNA form, the CDR3 reads TGTGCCAGCAGCTTAGAATTGGGAGTTTCTAACTATGGCTACACCTTC. Translating gives CASSLELGVSNYGYTF.

V gene TRBV28 combines with J gene TRBJ2-7; 7 positions match TRBD1. Germline lookup yields CDR1 MDHEN and CDR2 SYDVKM. This CDR3 has 15 residues. V lost 1 base, J lost 2 bases, and 5 bases stayed unmatched. The CDR3 DNA is TGTGCCAGCAGTTTATATGACAGGGTAGCCTACGAGCAGTACTTC. This codes for CASSLYDRVAYEQYF.

J is TRBJ2-7 and V is TRBV6-1; 9 bases are shared with TRBD1. Germline V gives CDR1 MNHNS, CDR2 SASEGT. Trimming cost V 2 bases and J 0 bases; bases outside gene matches: 5. This CDR3 is 16 amino acids long. The CDR3 nucleotides are TGTGCCAGCAGTGAAAAGAAGACAGGGGGCTCCTACGAGCAGTACTTC. Its protein is CASSEKKTGGSYEQYF.

The V and J genes are TRBV6-1 and TRBJ1-5; D remains ambiguous. The V gene lost 3 bases and the J gene lost 4 bases, with 19 bases spanning the gap. The CDR3 spans 17 residues. Germline-derived CDR1 and CDR2 are MNHNS and SASEGT. CDR3 sequence (DNA): TGTGCCAGCAGTGACCCTGGCTGGGCAGGAGGTAATCAGCCCCAGCATTTT. It is translated as CASSDPGWAGGNQPQHF.

This clone was detected only a few times. Different DNA sequences within this sample yield the same CDR3. This rearrangement joins TRBV5-4 to TRBJ2-7, with D unresolved. Trimming pared 4 bases from V and 0 bases from J, leaving 11 bases between. The germline V gene has CDR1 SGHNT and CDR2 YYREEE (reference sequence). This CDR3 comprises 14 residues. CDR3 region: CASSLVGGSYEQYF. CDR3 coding DNA: TGTGCCAGCAGCCTGGTCGGCGGCTCCTACGAGCAGTACTTC. Combining the CDR3 with reference TRBV5-4 and TRBJ2-7 gives the whole variable domain ETGVTQSPTHLIKTRGQQVTLRCSSQSGHNTVSWYQQALGQGPQFIFQYYREEENGRGNFPPRFSGLQFPNYSSELNVNALELDDSALYLCASSLVGGSYEQYFGPGTRLTVT.

V and J are TRBV27 and TRBJ2-5; weak D call: TRBD2 (5 bases). Germline values: CDR1 MNHEY, CDR2 SMNVEV (reference sequence). The CDR3 extends over 13 amino acids. Trimming removed 0 bases from V and 5 bases from J, with 7 bases in between. DNA of the CDR3: TGTGCCAGCAGTTTATCCGGGGTCGAGACCCAGTACTTC. This encodes CASSLSGVETQYF.

V usage is TRBV4-1 and J usage is TRBJ1-1; weak D call: TRBD1 (5 bases). Germline lookup yields CDR1 MGHRA and CDR2 YSYEKL. The CDR3 consists of 14 residues. Trimming shortened V by 4 bases and J by 1 base, and 10 bases separated the two germline ends. The CDR3 spells CASSPTGGNTEAFF. The CDR3 nucleotides read TGCGCCAGCAGCCCAACGGGGGGGAACACTGAAGCTTTCTTT.

The chain couples TRBV11-2 to TRBJ2-5, with 8 nucleotides matching TRBD1. CDR1 is SGHAT, CDR2 FQNNGV, per germline. The CDR3 contains 19 residues. V gave up 3 bases and J gave up 3 bases; unmatched junction bases: 18. Written as DNA, the CDR3 is TGTGCCAGCAGCTTCCATCCGAATTATGGACAGGGTAGTAAAGAGACCCAGTACTTC. This sequence encodes CASSFHPNYGQGSKETQYF. The full variable domain, completed using reference TRBV11-2 and TRBJ2-5, is EAGVAQSPRYKIIEKRQSVAFWCNPISGHATLYWYQQILGQGPKLLIQFQNNGVVDDSQLPKDRFSAERLKGVDSTLKIQPAKLEDSAVYLCASSFHPNYGQGSKETQYFGPGTRLLVL.

This clone came up once. The rearrangement joins TRBV6-1 to TRBJ1-1, with D hard to call. Trimming took off 4 bases at V and 1 base at J, with 13 bases between the two ends. CDR1 is MNHNS and CDR2 is SASEGT in the germline V gene. CDR3 length equals 15 residues. The CDR3 bases are TGTGCCAGCAGTGGCCCCCGGGTGCCGAACACTGAAGCTTTCTTT. The encoded protein is CASSGPRVPNTEAFF.

This chain joins TRBV25-1 and TRBJ2-7; 9 nucleotides match TRBD1. Germline V lookup: CDR1 MGHDK, CDR2 SYGVNS. The CDR3 has 16 amino acids. V was pared by 3 bases and J by 2 bases, with 8 bases of the junction left unmatched. CDR3 coding DNA: TGTGCCAGCAGTGACTCCCGGGACAGGGTACCCTACGAGCAGTACTTC. This codes for CASSDSRDRVPYEQYF.